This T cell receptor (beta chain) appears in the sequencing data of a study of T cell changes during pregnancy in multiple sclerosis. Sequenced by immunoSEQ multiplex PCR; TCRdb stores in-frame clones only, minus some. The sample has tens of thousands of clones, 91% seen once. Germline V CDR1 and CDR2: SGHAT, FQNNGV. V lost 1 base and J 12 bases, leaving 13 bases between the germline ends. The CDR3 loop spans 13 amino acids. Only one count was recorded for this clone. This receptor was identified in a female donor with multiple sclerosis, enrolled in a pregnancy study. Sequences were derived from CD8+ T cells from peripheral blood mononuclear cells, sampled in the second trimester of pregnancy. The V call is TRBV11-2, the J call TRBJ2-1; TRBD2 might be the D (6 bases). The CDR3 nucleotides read TGTGCCAGCAGCTTAGGGTTGGCGGGGAGGCAGTTCTTC. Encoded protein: CASSLGLAGRQFF.